What follows describes a single T cell receptor (beta chain). Its specificity is not known. Described time point: week 47, end of study. A single vaccine dose contained 300 ug of mutant IDH1 20-mer peptide, and topical imiquimod was used with it. The sample belongs to a study of a mutant IDH1 vaccine in newly diagnosed glioma. Study overall: Prior therapy was radiotherapy, temozolomide, or both; most received both.

Measured with immunoSEQ multiplex PCR; TCRdb has only the in-frame clones, and not every one. The data contain about 56,000 clones, 60% to 80% of them seen just once; the ten biggest clones take up over 4.5%. Germline V gives CDR1 SNHLY, CDR2 FYNNEI. V was pared by 1 base and J by 2 bases, with 9 bases between. The CDR3 is made up of 15 amino acids. The chain links TRBV2 to TRBJ2-1; D not certain. The specimen comprised PBMCs, sampled from a glioma patient whose treatment included an IDH1 peptide vaccine. The TCR originated in a middle-aged man with glioma. CDR3 nucleotides: TGTGCCAGCAGTGAAGAGTCGGCTACCTACAATGAGCAGTTCTTC. Residues: CASSEESATYNEQFF. Together with reference TRBV2 and TRBJ2-1, the CDR3 gives the full variable domain: EPEVTQTPSHQVTQMGQEVILRCVPISNHLYFYWYRQILGQKVEFLVSFYNNEISEKSEIFDDQFSVERPDGSNFTLKIRSTKLEDSAMYFCASSEESATYNEQFFGPGTRLTVL.